This TCR beta chain derives from a study of shared clonotypes between healthy human individuals. Overall study: Sampling drew on donors who were two women and a few men aged 18 to 49.

Every one of the donors was a Caucasian adult that lived in Nashville, Tennessee. Germline lookup yields CDR1 SGHVS and CDR2 FNYEAQ. CDR3 length equals 13 residues. Deletions cut 5 bases from V and 2 bases from J, with 6 bases between. In the original processing: Owing to the provision of junction-only sequences devoid of quality scores by immunoSEQ, filtering differed. Sequenced by immunoSEQ multiplex PCR; TCRdb stores in-frame clones only, minus some. V and J calls and clone size come straight from that table; D and trimming were deduced from the DNA. The sample has 2 million or so clones; 95% are singletons.

Sequenced input: naive CD4+ T cells sorted from blood. As to subset: CD45RA+ positively selected. The sequence was obtained from a man younger than 35 in good health. This chain joins TRBV7-6 and TRBJ2-2; D not resolved. This CDR3 reads CASSVKNTGELFF. CDR3 DNA sequence: TGTGCCAGCAGCGTAAAAAACACCGGGGAGCTGTTTTTT. Full variable domain (outside the CDR3, taken from reference TRBV7-6 and TRBJ2-2): GAGVSQSPRYKVTKRGQDVALRCDPISGHVSLYWYRQALGQGPEFLTYFNYEAQQDKSGLPNDRFSAERPEGSISTLTIQRTEQRDSAMYRCASSVKNTGELFFGEGSRLTVL.